The clone carrying this TCR beta chain was counted ten times or more. What it recognizes is unknown. One end of the junction is discordant with germline, which a read error may explain. This record belongs to a study of read filtering for tumor transcriptome and immune sequencing. Overall study context: Patients were 17 male and some 13 female, mean age roughly 70 years, range about 47 to 80. By R-ISS, stages I, II and III held about 8, 15 and 7 patients. General observations from the study: Without single-read clonotypes, shared clonotype proportions correlated more between IR-seq and RNA-seq. Compared with RNA-seq, IR-seq gave much higher clonotype depth and reliability.

CDR1 and CDR2 (germline): MGHRA, YSYEKL. The CDR3 covers 13 residues. Molecular barcoded adaptors covering alpha/delta and beta/gamma chains were used on 400 ng RNA. TCRdb re-called the reads through MiXCR, storing one row per CDR3 protein. The sample includes more than 45,000 distinct CDR3 sequences, around a fifth of them seen just once. This TCR derives from a donor at least 40 years old with multiple myeloma. The sample consisted of a population of CD138-negative cells sorted from bone marrow. The chain has TRBV4-1 and TRBJ2-1; D remains unclear. CDR3 protein: CASSQAGGSTLIF. The CDR3 DNA follows: TGCGCCAGCAGCCAAGCCGGTGGTTCGACTCTCATCTTC.